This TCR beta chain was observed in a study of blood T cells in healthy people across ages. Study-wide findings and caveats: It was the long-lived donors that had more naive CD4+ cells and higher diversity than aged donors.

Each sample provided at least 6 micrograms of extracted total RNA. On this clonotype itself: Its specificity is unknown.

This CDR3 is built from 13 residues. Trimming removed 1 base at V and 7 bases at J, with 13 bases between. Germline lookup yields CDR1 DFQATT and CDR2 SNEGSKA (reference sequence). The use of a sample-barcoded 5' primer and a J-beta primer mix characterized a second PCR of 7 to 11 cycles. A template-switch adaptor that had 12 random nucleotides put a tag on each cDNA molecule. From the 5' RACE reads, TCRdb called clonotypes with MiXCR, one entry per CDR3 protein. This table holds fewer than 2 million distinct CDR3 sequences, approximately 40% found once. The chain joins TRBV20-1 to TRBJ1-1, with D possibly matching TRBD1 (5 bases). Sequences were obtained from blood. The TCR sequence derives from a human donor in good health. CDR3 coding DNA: TGCAGTGCTAGAGCAGGGACTCAGGGTGAAGCTTTCTTT. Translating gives CSARAGTQGEAFF.